This T cell receptor (beta chain) was identified during a study of glioma-infiltrating T cells after dendritic cell vaccination. Study details: Dendritic cells derived from monocytes and pulsed with autologous tumor lysate formed the vaccine. Study results and limitations: Few patients contributed both blood and tumor specimens.

The primer mix had 60 V beta and 13 J beta primers. TCRdb's table, derived via immunoSEQ multiplex PCR, lists solely in-frame clones and lacks some. The sample has about 58,000 clones; under 90% are singletons. Noted time point: after dendritic cell vaccination, including at tumor progression/relapse. Selection required adequate fresh-frozen tumor tissue plus more than two years' survival data. As regards this clone: Its antigen remains unidentified.

V lost 4 bases, J lost 6 bases, and 2 bases stayed unmatched. Germline CDR1 reads SEHNR; CDR2 reads FQNEAQ (reference sequence). CDR3 size: 12 residues. This specimen consisted of blood, obtained after dendritic cell vaccination. The V call is TRBV7-9, the J call TRBJ1-1, with TRBD1 matching over 7 bases. The receptor's source is a human donor with glioblastoma. The DNA of the CDR3 is TGTGCCAGCAGCTACACAGGGGCTGAAGCTTTCTTT. Its translation is CASSYTGAEAFF.